The clone carrying this T cell receptor beta chain was recorded a few times. Each TRB amplification used about 250-550 ng of genomic DNA from blood. BIOMED2 TRB-A/B primer pools were used in multiplex TRB PCR. MiXCR was run by TCRdb on the multiplex PCR reads, yielding one entry per CDR3 protein. The sample includes around 8,000 distinct CDR3 sequences, 26% of them seen just once. Germline trimming cut 5 bases from V and 2 bases from J; bases unmatched to any gene: 8. The CDR3 is 15 residues long. The data were obtained in a study of T and B cells in COVID-19 patients. Turning to the study itself: Blood was sampled from COVID-19 patients who were either actively infected or recovered.

The rearrangement joins TRBV12-3 or TRBV12-4 to TRBJ2-7; 8 bases are shared with TRBD1. The sample taken for sequencing was blood. The receptor was isolated from a human donor with active COVID-19. The CDR3 DNA reads as TGTGCCAGCAGTCCGCTGGGACAGGCCACCTACGAGCAGTACTTC. It is translated as CASSPLGQATYEQYF.